The entry below gives a single TCR beta chain sequence along with its context. Sequencing used immunoSEQ multiplex PCR; TCRdb keeps in-frame clones, though not all of them. Of some 190,000 clones listed, about 84% were seen once; the top ten hold about 5.6%. There are 15 residues in the CDR3. V was cut by 2 bases and J by 13 bases, with 23 bases left in between. Germline V gives CDR1 SNHLY, CDR2 FYNNEI. The sample belongs to a study of blood T cell repertoires in COVID-19. V and J are TRBV2 and TRBJ1-2; D not certain. The sample consisted of PBMCs or T cells enriched from blood (not recorded which). The source of this sequence is a man between 35 and 55 years old with acute COVID-19. The CDR3: CASSESLVRRSGGTF. DNA of the CDR3: TGTGCCAGCAGTGAAAGTCTAGTTCGTCGATCCGGCGGCACCTTC.